The clone carrying this T cell receptor (beta chain) was picked up a small number of times. Its target is unknown. The data originate from a study of T-cell memory formation after mild COVID-19. Germline CDR1 is SGHDT and CDR2 is YYEEEE. The CDR3 extends over 16 amino acids. Trimming removed 4 bases at V and 5 bases at J, with 19 bases between. UMIs and sample barcodes were carried by the TCR alpha and TCR beta cDNA libraries that 5'RACE produced using constant-segment primers. TCRdb re-called the 5' RACE reads with MiXCR, one entry per CDR3 protein. The sample shows approximately 490,000 distinct CDR3 sequences, approximately 20% of them seen only once. Study findings and constraints: Researchers report contracting CD4+ clones mostly in CM and EM, with CD8+ clones in EMRA.

The TCR sequence derives from an adult woman who had mild COVID-19 (a few samples of this study predate the infection). Cell type and time point are not known. Sequencing was done on a sample of PBMCs or a T cell subset sorted from them (not recorded which). This rearrangement joins TRBV5-6 to TRBJ1-5, with a tentative D call TRBD1 (6 bases). CDR3 DNA sequence: TGTGCCAGCAGCCGTTTTACAGGGTCTGTGCATCAGCCCCAGCATTTT. Encoded protein: CASSRFTGSVHQPQHF.